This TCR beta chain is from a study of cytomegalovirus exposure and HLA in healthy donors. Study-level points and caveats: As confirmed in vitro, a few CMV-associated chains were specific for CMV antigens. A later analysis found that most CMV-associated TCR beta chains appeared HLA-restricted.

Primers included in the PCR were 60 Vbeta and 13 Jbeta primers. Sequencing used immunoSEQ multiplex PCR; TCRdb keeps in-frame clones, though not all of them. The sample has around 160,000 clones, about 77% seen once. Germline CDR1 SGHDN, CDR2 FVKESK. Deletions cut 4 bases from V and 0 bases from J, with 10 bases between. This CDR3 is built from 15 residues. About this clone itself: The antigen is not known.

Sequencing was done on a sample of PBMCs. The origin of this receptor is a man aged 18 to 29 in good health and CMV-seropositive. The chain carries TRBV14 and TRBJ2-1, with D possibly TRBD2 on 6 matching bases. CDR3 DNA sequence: TGTGCCAGCAGCCGAGCGGGCAGCTCCTACAATGAGCAGTTCTTC. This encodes CASSRAGSSYNEQFF.